A selection of T cell receptor beta chains follows, all from one sample in a study of T cell changes during pregnancy in multiple sclerosis. TCRdb's table, derived via immunoSEQ multiplex PCR, lists solely in-frame clones and lacks some. Among about 68,000 clones listed, about 91% were seen once. Material: peripheral blood, obtained in the first trimester of pregnancy. The receptors were sampled from a female donor with multiple sclerosis, enrolled in a pregnancy study. Each CDR3 is given with its conserved first and last residue. D genes are given only for firm matches. Clone size, where shown, is once, few, many, or a class for clones that have expanded.

V gene,clone size,J gene,D gene,CDR3 protein,CDR3 DNA
TRBV19,-,TRBJ2-1,TRBD2,CASSIAGDLIDEQFF,TGTGCCAGTAGTATCGCGGGGGACCTCATCGATGAGCAGTTCTTC
TRBV5-4,few,TRBJ2-7,-,CASSLGGYGSYEQYF,TGTGCCAGCAGCTTAGGGGGATATGGCTCCTACGAGCAGTACTTC
TRBV10-3,-,TRBJ2-5,TRBD1,CAIRGQGAETQYF,TGTGCCATCAGGGGACAGGGGGCTGAGACCCAGTACTTC
TRBV6-5,many,TRBJ1-2,-,CATSLGGPQNYGYTF,TGTGCCACCTCTCTCGGGGGTCCTCAGAACTATGGCTACACCTTC
TRBV11-2,-,TRBJ2-1,TRBD2,CASNQLAGNNEQFF,TGTGCCAGCAACCAACTAGCGGGTAACAATGAGCAGTTCTTC
TRBV21-1,-,TRBJ2-1,-,CASSTTRQELYGIMGNEQFF,TGTGCCAGCAGCACCACGAGACAGGAACTTTATGGTATTATGGGCAATGAGCAGTTCTTC
TRBV6-5,-,TRBJ2-3,-,CASSLGDTQYF,TGTGCCAGCAGTCTCGGGGATACGCAGTATTTT
TRBV6-4,-,TRBJ2-1,-,CASSEIRGNEQFF,TGTGCCAGCAGTGAAATAAGGGGCAATGAGCAGTTCTTC
TRBV5-1,-,TRBJ1-1,TRBD1,CASSTRQGAYTEAFF,TGCGCCAGCAGCACCAGACAGGGTGCTTACACTGAAGCTTTCTTT
TRBV13,-,TRBJ2-5,TRBD2,CASSRGLAGGRETQYF,TGTGCCAGCAGCAGAGGACTAGCGGGAGGGCGCGAGACCCAGTACTTC
TRBV5-6,-,TRBJ2-1,-,CASREGIGIYNEQFF,TGTGCCAGCAGGGAGGGTATAGGGATCTACAATGAGCAGTTCTTC
TRBV7-9,-,TRBJ1-4,TRBD1,CASSSIRDRGTNEKLFF,TGTGCCAGCAGCTCAATCCGGGACAGGGGAACTAATGAAAAACTGTTTTTT
TRBV5-1,-,TRBJ2-7,TRBD1,CASSPRQGPTYEQYF,TGCGCCAGCAGCCCACGACAGGGCCCGACCTACGAGCAGTACTTC
TRBV15,-,TRBJ2-1,TRBD2,CATSSWTSGVYNEQFF,TGTGCCACCAGCAGTTGGACTAGCGGGGTTTACAATGAGCAGTTCTTC
TRBV6-5,-,TRBJ1-4,-,CASKMRVANEKLFF,TGTGCCAGCAAAATGAGGGTTGCTAATGAAAAACTGTTTTTT
TRBV28,-,TRBJ2-7,TRBD2,CASSEWLAGGSYEQYF,TGTGCCAGCAGTGAATGGCTAGCGGGAGGTTCCTACGAGCAGTACTTC
TRBV15,-,TRBJ1-3,TRBD1,CATSSEPLSGQRNTIYF,TGTGCCACCAGCAGTGAACCTCTCTCGGGACAGAGAAACACCATATATTTT
TRBV5-4,once,TRBJ2-5,TRBD1,CASSPTNGQADRETQYF,TGTGCCAGCAGCCCGACCAATGGACAGGCTGATAGAGAGACCCAGTACTTC
TRBV2,-,TRBJ1-1,-,CASRGRNTEAFF,TGTGCCAGCAGGGGCAGGAACACTGAAGCTTTCTTT
TRBV10-3,-,TRBJ2-7,-,CAISFGQSSYEQYF,TGTGCCATCAGCTTTGGACAGAGCTCCTACGAGCAGTACTTC
TRBV5-1,-,TRBJ2-5,TRBD2,CASSFGGGRETQYF,TGCGCCAGCAGCTTCGGGGGAGGGCGAGAGACCCAGTACTTC
TRBV10-2,once,TRBJ1-2,-,CASSDYPQTDYGYTF,TGCGCCAGCAGTGACTACCCCCAGACAGATTATGGCTACACCTTC
TRBV9,-,TRBJ1-4,TRBD1,CASSLRQGDEKLFF,TGTGCCAGCAGCCTCCGCCAGGGGGACGAAAAACTGTTTTTT